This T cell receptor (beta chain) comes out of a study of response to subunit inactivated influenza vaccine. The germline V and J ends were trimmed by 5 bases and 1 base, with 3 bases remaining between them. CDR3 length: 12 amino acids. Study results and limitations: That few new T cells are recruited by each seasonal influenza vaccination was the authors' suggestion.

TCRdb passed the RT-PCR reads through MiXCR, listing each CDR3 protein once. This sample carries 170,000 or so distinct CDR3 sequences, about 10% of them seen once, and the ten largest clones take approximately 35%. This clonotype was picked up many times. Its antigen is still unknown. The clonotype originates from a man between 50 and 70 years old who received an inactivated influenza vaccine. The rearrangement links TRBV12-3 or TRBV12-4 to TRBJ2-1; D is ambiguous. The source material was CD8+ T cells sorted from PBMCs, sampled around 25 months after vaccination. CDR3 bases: TGTGCCAGCAGTCATTCCTACAATGAGCAGTTCTTC. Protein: CASSHSYNEQFF.